This T cell receptor beta chain was obtained from a study of regulatory T cells in long-lasting Graves disease. Study-level results: Newly diagnosed Graves' patients had higher TCR diversity than persistent ones.

Time point given: newly diagnosed GD, antithyroid drugs for less than 3 months. Extracted PBMC RNA gave rise to the TCR library. Staff drew around 8.6 milliliters of peripheral blood into EDTA tubes. This clonotype showed up just a few times. Its target is not known. This CDR3 has 14 amino acids. V was clipped by 2 bases and J by 7 bases, with 12 bases between them. In germline, CDR1 is SEHNR, CDR2 FQNEAQ (reference sequence). Investigators prepared the TCR beta libraries by applying iRepertoire HTBI primers and Arm-PCR of CDR3 regions. TCRdb re-derived calls from the multiplex PCR reads in MiXCR, one entry per CDR3 protein. The sample includes 300,000 to 400,000 distinct CDR3 sequences, 16% of them seen just once. These data were also filed under a second study, of T cells in Graves' hyperthyroidism and ophthalmopathy.

This sequence originates from a man aged 40-55 years with Graves disease. The chain uses TRBV7-9 and TRBJ1-3; D is uncertain. This sample comprised peripheral blood mononuclear cells (PBMCs), obtained at new diagnosis, from a patient treated with antithyroid drugs. CDR3 DNA: TGTGCCAGCAGCTTAATCCCTGCGGTGAACACCATATATTTT. The encoded protein is CASSLIPAVNTIYF.